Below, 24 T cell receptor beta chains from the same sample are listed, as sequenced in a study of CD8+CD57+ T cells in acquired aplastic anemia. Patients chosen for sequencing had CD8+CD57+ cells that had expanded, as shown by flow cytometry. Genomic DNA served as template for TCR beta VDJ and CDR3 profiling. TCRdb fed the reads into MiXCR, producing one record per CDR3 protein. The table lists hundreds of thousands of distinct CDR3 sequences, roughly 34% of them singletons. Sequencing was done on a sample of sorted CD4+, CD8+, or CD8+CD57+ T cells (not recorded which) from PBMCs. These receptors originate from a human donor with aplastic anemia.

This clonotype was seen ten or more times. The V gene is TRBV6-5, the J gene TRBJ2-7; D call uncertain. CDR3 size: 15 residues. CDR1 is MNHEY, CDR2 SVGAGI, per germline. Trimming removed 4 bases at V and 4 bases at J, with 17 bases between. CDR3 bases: TGTGCCAGCAGTTCCTTACCCCCACAGCGATACGAGCAGTACTTC. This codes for CASSSLPPQRYEQYF.

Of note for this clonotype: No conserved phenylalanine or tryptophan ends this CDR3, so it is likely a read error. The CDR3, as DNA: TGCAGTGCTAGGAGGGGGGGGGGTAACTCCTATAATTCACCCCTCCACGTT. As protein: CSARRGGGNSYNSPLHV. The J gene is TRBJ1-6, the V gene TRBV20-1, with D possibly being TRBD1 (6 bases). This CDR3 is 17 amino acids long. V lost 3 bases and J lost 0, with 15 bases in between. Germline V gene lookup returns CDR1 DFQATT and CDR2 SNEGSKA (reference sequence).

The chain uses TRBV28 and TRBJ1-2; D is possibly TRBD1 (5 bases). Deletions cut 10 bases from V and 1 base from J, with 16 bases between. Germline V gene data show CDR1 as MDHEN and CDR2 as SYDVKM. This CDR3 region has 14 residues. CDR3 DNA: TGTGCCACCCGAGGAGGGGTGTTTAACTATGGCTACACCTTC. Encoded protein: CATRGGVFNYGYTF.

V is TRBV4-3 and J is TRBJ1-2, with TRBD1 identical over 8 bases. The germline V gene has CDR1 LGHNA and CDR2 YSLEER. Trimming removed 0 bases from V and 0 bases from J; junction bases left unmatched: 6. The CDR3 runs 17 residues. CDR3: CASSQESRQGTNYGYTF. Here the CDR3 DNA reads TGCGCCAGCAGCCAAGAGTCACGACAGGGGACTAACTATGGCTACACCTTC.

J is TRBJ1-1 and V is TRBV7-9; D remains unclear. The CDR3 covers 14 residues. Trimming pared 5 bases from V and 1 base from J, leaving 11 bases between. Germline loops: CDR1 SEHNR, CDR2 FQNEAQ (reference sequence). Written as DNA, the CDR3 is TGTGCCAGCAGCCTTTCCCGGGAGAACACTGAAGCTTTCTTT. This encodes CASSLSRENTEAFF. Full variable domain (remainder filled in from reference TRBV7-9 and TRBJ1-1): DTGVSQNPRHKITKRGQNVTFRCDPISEHNRLYWYRQTLGQGPEFLTYFQNEAQLEKSRLLSDRFSAERPKGSFSTLEIQRTEQGDSAMYLCASSLSRENTEAFFGQGTRLTVV.

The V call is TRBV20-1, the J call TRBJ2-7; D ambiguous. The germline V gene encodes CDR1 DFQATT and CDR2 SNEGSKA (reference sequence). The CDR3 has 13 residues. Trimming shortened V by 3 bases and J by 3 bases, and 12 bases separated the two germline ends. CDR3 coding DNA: TGCAGTGCTAGGGAACCGATACTCTACGAGCAGTACTTC. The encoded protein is CSAREPILYEQYF.

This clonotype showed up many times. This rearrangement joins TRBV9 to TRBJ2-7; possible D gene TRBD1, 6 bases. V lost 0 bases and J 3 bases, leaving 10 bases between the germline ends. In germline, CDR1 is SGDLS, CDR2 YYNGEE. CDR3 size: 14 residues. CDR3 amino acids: CASSVAAGDYEQYF. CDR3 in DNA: TGTGCCAGCAGCGTAGCCGCAGGGGACTACGAGCAGTACTTC.

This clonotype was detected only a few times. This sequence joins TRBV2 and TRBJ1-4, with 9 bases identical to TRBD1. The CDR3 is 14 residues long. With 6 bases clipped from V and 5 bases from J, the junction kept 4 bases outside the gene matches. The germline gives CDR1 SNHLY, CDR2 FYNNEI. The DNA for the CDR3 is TGTGCCAGCAGAACCGGGACAGGGAATGAAAAACTGTTTTTT. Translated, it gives CASRTGTGNEKLFF.

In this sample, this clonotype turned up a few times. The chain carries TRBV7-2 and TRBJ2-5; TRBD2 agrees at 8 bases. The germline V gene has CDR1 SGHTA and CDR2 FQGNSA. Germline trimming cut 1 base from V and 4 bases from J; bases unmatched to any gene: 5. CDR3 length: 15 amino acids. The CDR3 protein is CASSLDGLAPETQYF. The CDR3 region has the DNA TGTGCCAGCAGCTTAGACGGACTAGCTCCAGAGACCCAGTACTTC.

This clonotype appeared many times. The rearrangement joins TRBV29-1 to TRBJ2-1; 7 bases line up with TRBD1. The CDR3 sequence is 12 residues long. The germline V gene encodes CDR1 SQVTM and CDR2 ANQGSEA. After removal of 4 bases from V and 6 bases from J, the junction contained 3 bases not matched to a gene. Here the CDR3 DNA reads TGCAGCGTTGTTAGGGGGCTCAATGAGCAGTTCTTC. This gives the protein CSVVRGLNEQFF.

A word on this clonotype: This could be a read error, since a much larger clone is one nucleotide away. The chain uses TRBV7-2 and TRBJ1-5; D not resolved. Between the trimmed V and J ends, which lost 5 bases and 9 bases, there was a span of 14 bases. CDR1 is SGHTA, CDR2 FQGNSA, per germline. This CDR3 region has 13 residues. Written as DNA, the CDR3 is TGTGCCAGCAGCAGCCGGGTTCTTCGGCCCCAGCATTTT. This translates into CASSSRVLRPQHF. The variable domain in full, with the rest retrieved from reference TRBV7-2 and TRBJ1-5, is GAGVSQSPSNKVTEKGKDVELRCDPISGHTALYWYRQSLGQGLEFLIYFQGNSAPDKSGLPSDRFSAERTGGSVSTLTIQRTQQEDSAVYLCASSSRVLRPQHFGDGTRLSIL.

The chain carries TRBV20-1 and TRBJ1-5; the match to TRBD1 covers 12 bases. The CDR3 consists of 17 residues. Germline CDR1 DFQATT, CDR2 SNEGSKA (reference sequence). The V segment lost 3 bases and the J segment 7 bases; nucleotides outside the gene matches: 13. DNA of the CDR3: TGCAGTGCTAGCCACAGAGGGACAGGGGGCGGGGAACAGCCCCAGCATTTT. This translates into CSASHRGTGGGEQPQHF.

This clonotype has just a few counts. The CDR3 region is CASSSPGLAKYEQYF. CDR3 bases: TGTGCCAGCAGCTCTCCGGGACTAGCCAAATACGAGCAGTACTTC. This chain connects TRBV7-2 to TRBJ2-7; 9 bases fit TRBD2. The junction had 8 bases not matched to a gene; V was cut back by 4 bases and J by 4 bases. Germline V gives CDR1 SGHTA, CDR2 FQGNSA. The CDR3 spans 15 residues.

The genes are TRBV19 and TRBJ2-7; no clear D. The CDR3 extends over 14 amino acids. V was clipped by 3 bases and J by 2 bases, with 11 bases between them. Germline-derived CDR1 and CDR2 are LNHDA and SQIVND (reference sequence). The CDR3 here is CASSIRPGTYEQYF. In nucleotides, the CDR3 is TGTGCCAGTAGTATTAGGCCGGGTACCTACGAGCAGTACTTC.

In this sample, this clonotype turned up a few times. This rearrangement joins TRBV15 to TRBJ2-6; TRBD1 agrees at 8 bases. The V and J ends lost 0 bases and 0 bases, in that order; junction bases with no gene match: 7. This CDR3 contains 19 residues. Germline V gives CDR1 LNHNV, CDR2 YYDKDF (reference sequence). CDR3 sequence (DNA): TGTGCCACCAGCAGAGATGGGGGACAGGATTTCTCTGGGGCCAACGTCCTGACTTTC. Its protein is CATSRDGGQDFSGANVLTF.

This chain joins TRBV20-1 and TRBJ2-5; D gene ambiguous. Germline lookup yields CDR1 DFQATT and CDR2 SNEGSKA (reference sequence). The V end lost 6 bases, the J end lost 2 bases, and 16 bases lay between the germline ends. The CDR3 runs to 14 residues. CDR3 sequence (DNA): TGCAGTGCCGCACAAACTACCGCACAAGAGACCCAGTACTTC. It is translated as CSAAQTTAQETQYF.

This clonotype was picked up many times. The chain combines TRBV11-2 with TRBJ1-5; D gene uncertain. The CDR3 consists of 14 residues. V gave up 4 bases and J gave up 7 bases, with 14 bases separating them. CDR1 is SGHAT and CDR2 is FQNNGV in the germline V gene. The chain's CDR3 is CASSSLGAEQPQHF. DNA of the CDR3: TGTGCCAGCAGCTCTCTGGGTGCAGAGCAGCCCCAGCATTTT. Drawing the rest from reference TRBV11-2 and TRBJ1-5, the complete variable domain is EAGVAQSPRYKIIEKRQSVAFWCNPISGHATLYWYQQILGQGPKLLIQFQNNGVVDDSQLPKDRFSAERLKGVDSTLKIQPAKLEDSAVYLCASSSLGAEQPQHFGDGTRLSIL.

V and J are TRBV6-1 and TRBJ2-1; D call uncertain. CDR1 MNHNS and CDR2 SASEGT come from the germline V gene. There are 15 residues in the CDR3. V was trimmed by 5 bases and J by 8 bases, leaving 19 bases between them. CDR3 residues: CASSKDPLNVDEQFF. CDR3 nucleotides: TGTGCCAGCAGTAAAGACCCGCTTAACGTCGATGAGCAGTTCTTC.

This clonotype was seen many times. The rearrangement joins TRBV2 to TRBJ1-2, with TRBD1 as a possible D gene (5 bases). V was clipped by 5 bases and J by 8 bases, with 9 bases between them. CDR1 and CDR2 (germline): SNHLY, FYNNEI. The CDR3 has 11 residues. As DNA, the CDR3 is TGTGCCAGCAGTACCGGGGGAGGCTACACCTTC. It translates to CASSTGGGYTF.

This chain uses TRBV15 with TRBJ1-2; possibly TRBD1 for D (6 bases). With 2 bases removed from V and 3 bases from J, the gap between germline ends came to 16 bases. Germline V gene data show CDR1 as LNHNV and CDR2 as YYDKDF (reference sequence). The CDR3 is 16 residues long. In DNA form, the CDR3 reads TGTGCCACCAGCAGACAAGGGGGACTCCGGGACTATGGCTACACCTTC. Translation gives CATSRQGGLRDYGYTF.

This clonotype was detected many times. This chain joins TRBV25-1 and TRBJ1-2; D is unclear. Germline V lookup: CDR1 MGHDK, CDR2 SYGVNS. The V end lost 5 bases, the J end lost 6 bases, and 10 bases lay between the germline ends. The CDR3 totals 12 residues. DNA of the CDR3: TGTGCCAGCAGTTTCGCTGGCCATGGCTACACCTTC. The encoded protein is CASSFAGHGYTF.

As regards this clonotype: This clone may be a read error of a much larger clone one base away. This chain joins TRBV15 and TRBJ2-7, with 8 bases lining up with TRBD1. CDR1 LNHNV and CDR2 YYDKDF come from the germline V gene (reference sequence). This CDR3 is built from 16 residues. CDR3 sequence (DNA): TGTGCCACCAGCAGAGGTGGACAGGGAGGAATCTACGGGCAGTACTTC. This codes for CATSRGGQGGIYGQYF.

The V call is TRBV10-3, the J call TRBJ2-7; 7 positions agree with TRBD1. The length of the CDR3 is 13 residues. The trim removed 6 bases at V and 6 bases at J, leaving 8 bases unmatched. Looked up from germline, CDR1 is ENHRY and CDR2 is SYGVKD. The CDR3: CAIRTPPGGEQYF. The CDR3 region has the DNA TGTGCCATCAGGACTCCCCCAGGGGGCGAGCAGTACTTC.

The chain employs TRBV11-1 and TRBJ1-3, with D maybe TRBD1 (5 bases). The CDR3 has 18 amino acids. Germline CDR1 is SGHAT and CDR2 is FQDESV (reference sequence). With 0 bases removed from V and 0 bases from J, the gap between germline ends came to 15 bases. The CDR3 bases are TGTGCCAGCAGCTTAGCGAAGGGACGGGACTTCTCTGGAAACACCATATATTTT. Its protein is CASSLAKGRDFSGNTIYF.